This T cell receptor beta chain emerged from a study of identical twins. Each CDR3 protein is one row after TCRdb ran MiXCR on the 5' RACE reads. This sample has 1.5 million or so distinct CDR3 sequences, with around a third found just once. Points from the study as a whole: Within monozygotic twins, out-of-frame TCR alpha sharing was underestimated by the models.

Per the germline V gene, CDR1 is LGHDT and CDR2 is YNNKEL (reference sequence). Between the trimmed V and J ends, which lost 0 bases and 3 bases, there was a span of 14 bases. This CDR3 has 16 amino acids. In this sample, this clonotype turned up once. Its target is unknown. Sample: cord blood. This TCR was recovered from a newborn girl in good health. The chain uses TRBV3-1 and TRBJ1-2, with D unclear. CDR3 residues: CASSQDIRTTDYGYTF. The CDR3 bases are TGTGCCAGCAGCCAAGACATCCGTACCACAGACTATGGCTACACCTTC.